The present T cell receptor (beta chain) was sequenced within a study of beta chain features in type 1 diabetes. Findings and limits, study-wide: Researchers report that Type 1 diabetes patients had moderately but significantly shorter TCRB CDR3s across all four CD4+ subsets. In the patient group, naive, central memory and Treg TCRB repertoires seemed more alike than in the healthy donor group.

CDR1 and CDR2 from the germline V gene are MNHEY and SMNVEV (reference sequence). The CDR3 sequence is 14 residues long. Losses at the gene ends were 6 bases for V and 2 bases for J; bases not matched to a gene: 5. As concerns this clone: Its specificity is not known.

Expressed TCRB transcripts were sequenced, since all the RNA that had been isolated was reverse transcribed. Method: immunoSEQ multiplex PCR; TCRdb's copy keeps in-frame clones and lacks some. This sample yields 50,000 to 65,000 clones, of which approximately 45% are seen a single time; about 1.5% belongs to the top ten. V and J are TRBV27 and TRBJ2-3, with 7 positions matching TRBD1. Source material: Tregs from blood. This TCR derives from a man aged 25-45 years with type 1 diabetes. This CDR3 is CASRKGQYTDTQYF. In DNA form, the CDR3 reads TGTGCCAGCAGAAAGGGACAGTACACAGATACGCAGTATTTT.